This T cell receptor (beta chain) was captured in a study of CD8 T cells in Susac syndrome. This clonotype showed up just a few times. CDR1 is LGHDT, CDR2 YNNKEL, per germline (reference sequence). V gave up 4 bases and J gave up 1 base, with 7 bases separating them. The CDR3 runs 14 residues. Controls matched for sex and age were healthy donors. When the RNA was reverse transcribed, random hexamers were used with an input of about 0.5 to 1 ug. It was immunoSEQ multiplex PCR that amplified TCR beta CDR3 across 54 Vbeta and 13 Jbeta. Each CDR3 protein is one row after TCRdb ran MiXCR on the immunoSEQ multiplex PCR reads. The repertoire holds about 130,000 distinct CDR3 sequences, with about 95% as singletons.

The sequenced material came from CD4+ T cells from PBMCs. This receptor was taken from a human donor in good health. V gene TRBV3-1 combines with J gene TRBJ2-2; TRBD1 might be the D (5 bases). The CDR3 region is CASSPRGNTGELFF. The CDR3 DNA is TGTGCCAGCAGCCCTAGGGGGAACACCGGGGAGCTGTTTTTT.